The 12 T cell receptor beta chains below come from one sample, sequenced in a study of spatial heterogeneity in lung cancer. This sample's time point: blood at routine non-recurrence follow-up after resection. In TCRdb, the 5' RACE reads were re-called with MiXCR into one record per CDR3 protein. The table has roughly 17,000 distinct CDR3 sequences, roughly 10% seen once. The source was PBMCs, collected at follow-up. Receptors were obtained from a female donor with early-stage non-small cell lung cancer.

This clonotype was found many times. The CDR3 protein is CASSFVLAGGPRGDTQYF. CDR3 in DNA: TGCGCCAGCAGCTTCGTTCTAGCGGGAGGGCCGAGAGGGGATACGCAGTATTTT. V and J are TRBV5-1 and TRBJ2-3; 12 bases agree with TRBD2. V was pared by 2 bases and J by 6 bases, with 13 bases of the junction left unmatched. CDR1 and CDR2 from the germline V gene are SGHRS and YFSETQ. This CDR3 is 18 amino acids long.

The J gene is TRBJ1-5, the V gene TRBV5-1; D uncertain. The V end lost 5 bases, the J end lost 0 bases, and 15 bases lay between the germline ends. The CDR3 runs to 16 residues. The germline V gene encodes CDR1 SGHRS and CDR2 YFSETQ. The CDR3 is CASRPGGSISNQPQHF. For the CDR3, the DNA is TGCGCCAGCAGGCCTGGAGGGTCCATTAGCAATCAGCCCCAGCATTTT.

This clonotype was found many times. The chain combines TRBV2 with TRBJ1-4; TRBD1 aligns across 7 bases. J was trimmed by 7 bases and V by 7 bases; bases with no gene match: 6. This CDR3 is 13 amino acids long. CDR1 and CDR2 (germline): SNHLY, FYNNEI. The CDR3 sequence: CASNEDRSEKLFF. CDR3 nucleotides: TGTGCCAGCAATGAGGACAGGTCTGAAAAACTGTTTTTT.

This clonotype was seen many times. V and J are TRBV28 and TRBJ1-5; no definite D call. The CDR3 is 15 residues long. From germline, CDR1 is MDHEN and CDR2 SYDVKM. Deletions cut 6 bases from V and 4 bases from J, with 16 bases between. CDR3 coding DNA: TGTGCCAGCAGAACCGCCGGGCAGATAAATCAGCCCCAGCATTTT. It specifies CASRTAGQINQPQHF. Combining the CDR3 with reference TRBV28 and TRBJ1-5 gives the whole variable domain DVKVTQSSRYLVKRTGEKVFLECVQDMDHENMFWYRQDPGLGLRLIYFSYDVKMKEKGDIPEGYSVSREKKERFSLILESASTNQTSMYLCASRTAGQINQPQHFGDGTRLSIL.

The sample holds many counts of this clonotype. This chain joins TRBV29-1 and TRBJ2-5; D is undetermined. The germline CDR1 and CDR2 sequences are SQVTM and ANQGSEA. The CDR3 is made up of 15 amino acids. The V and J ends lost 5 bases and 5 bases respectively, with 21 bases between them. CDR3 region: CSVRASAGGQETQYF. The CDR3 DNA reads as TGCAGCGTTAGAGCCAGCGCAGGCGGCCAGGAGACCCAGTACTTC.

This clonotype occurred many times. This chain joins TRBV28 and TRBJ2-7; 9 nucleotides align to TRBD1. Germline CDR1 reads MDHEN; CDR2 reads SYDVKM. V trimming: 6 bases; J trimming: 7 bases; junction bases outside the gene matches: 7. The CDR3 contains 13 residues. The CDR3 reads CASRRDRVGEQYF. In DNA, the CDR3 is TGTGCCAGCAGGAGGGACAGGGTTGGAGAGCAGTACTTC.

This clonotype was found many times. This chain uses TRBV11-2 with TRBJ2-1; TRBD2 matches at 12 bases. Losses at the gene ends were 2 bases for V and 8 bases for J; bases not matched to a gene: 25. In germline, CDR1 is SGHAT, CDR2 FQNNGV. The length of the CDR3 is 22 residues. DNA for the CDR3: TGTGCCAGCAGCTTATTGGAGGTGGACATCGGTCGGACTAGCGGGAAGTTTGATGAGCAGTTCTTC. It translates to CASSLLEVDIGRTSGKFDEQFF.

This clonotype was counted once. A much larger clonotype is one base distant, so this may be a read error. The CDR3: CASSQDSDTGEPFF. For the CDR3, the DNA is TGTGCCAGCAGCCAGGACAGTGATACCGGGGAGCCGTTTTTT. This rearrangement joins TRBV7-9 to TRBJ2-2; tentatively, D is TRBD1 (6 bases). Germline V gene lookup returns CDR1 SEHNR and CDR2 FQNEAQ (reference sequence). This CDR3 has 14 amino acids.

This clonotype appeared many times. The chain is built from TRBV28 and TRBJ1-5; D is ambiguous. The CDR3 totals 14 residues. Germline assignment: CDR1 MDHEN and CDR2 SYDVKM. Trimming took 8 bases from V and 4 from J, leaving 15 bases between them. The CDR3 is CASGLFKSNQPQHF. CDR3 nucleotide sequence: TGTGCCAGCGGACTATTCAAGTCGAATCAGCCCCAGCATTTT.

V is TRBV6-1 and J is TRBJ2-3; tentatively, D is TRBD1 (7 bases). CDR1 is MNHNS and CDR2 is SASEGT in the germline V gene. V lost 7 bases and J 1 base, leaving 12 bases between the germline ends. The CDR3 covers 14 residues. The CDR3 loop is CASIQGGGTDTQYF. The CDR3 DNA reads as TGTGCCAGCATTCAGGGGGGCGGCACAGATACGCAGTATTTT.

Turning to this clonotype: Possible read error: a much larger clone is one base away. The rearrangement links TRBV24-1 to TRBJ2-1, with a weak D call TRBD1 (6 bases). The J call may be wrong; the DNA end is better matched by TRBJ2-7. The CDR3 length is 13 residues. From germline, CDR1 is KGHDR and CDR2 SFDVKD. The CDR3 DNA reads as TGTGCCACCAGGGGCAGGGGAAACAATGAGCAGTACTTC. Encoded protein: CATRGRGNNEQYF.

This clonotype was picked up a small number of times. The CDR3 region has the DNA TGCGCCAGCAGCCCTAGGGCAGGCGGGGCAGGAGAGACCCAGTACTTC. Residues: CASSPRAGGAGETQYF. The J gene is TRBJ2-5, the V gene TRBV4-3; possibly TRBD2 for D (6 bases). V shed 4 bases and J shed 4 bases, with 19 bases lying between them. This CDR3 is built from 16 residues. Germline values: CDR1 LGHNA, CDR2 YSLEER.